This T cell receptor beta chain is drawn from a study of monozygotic twins with inflammatory bowel disease. Overall study findings and caveats: No separation of different T cell subtypes was possible.

The CDR3 has 14 amino acids. Germline CDR1 GTSNPN, CDR2 SVGIG (reference sequence). From approximately 3,500 ng of total RNA, each TCR library was prepared. From its re-call of the 5' RACE reads, TCRdb lists each CDR3 protein once, without DNA. The data show roughly 200,000 distinct CDR3 sequences, and the top ten clones hold under 8.5%. Turning to this clonotype: Its antigen is as yet unknown.

The receptor's source is a human donor with ulcerative colitis or Crohn's disease, or a healthy co-twin of an affected twin (not recorded which). Input material: blood. The V call is TRBV30, the J call TRBJ1-4; TCRdb outputs TRBD1, but without DNA this stays unchecked. The CDR3 protein is CAWSPEQGYEKLFF.